The entry that follows covers one T cell receptor (beta chain) sequence. Its antigen is not known. Constant-segment primers were used for 5'RACE, and the resulting TCR alpha and TCR beta cDNA libraries carried sample barcodes and UMIs. In TCRdb, the 5' RACE reads were re-called with MiXCR into one record per CDR3 protein. The data contain 350,000 to 450,000 distinct CDR3 sequences, approximately 15% of them singletons. From germline, CDR1 is SQVTM and CDR2 ANQGSEA. The CDR3 extends over 12 amino acids. The V end was cut by 8 bases, the J end by 0 bases, with 10 bases between. The record originates from a study of T-cell memory formation after mild COVID-19. The wider study: Clusters of TCRs were largely donor specific. Study-wide findings and caveats: Later expanders leaned CD4+, whereas clones that contracted between day 15 and 85 were balanced CD4/CD8. The study detected some responding clones in pre-infection memory, suggesting cross-reactive memory joined.

This sequence originates from a man younger than 30 who had mild COVID-19 (a few samples of this study predate the infection). Cell type and time point are not known. The chain has TRBV29-1 and TRBJ1-1; D is unclear. The sample consisted of PBMCs or a T cell subset sorted from them (not recorded which). In DNA, the CDR3 is TGCAGCACCAGGCTGATGAACACTGAAGCTTTCTTT. The encoded protein is CSTRLMNTEAFF.